These T cell receptor beta chains were read from a single sample in a study of T cells in Graves' hyperthyroidism and ophthalmopathy. TCRdb re-called the multiplex PCR reads through MiXCR, storing one row per CDR3 protein. Altogether fewer than 400,000 distinct CDR3 sequences are present, 25% being singletons, with the ten largest covering roughly 80%. Sample: blood. The receptors were gathered from a man aged 50 to 59 with Graves' hyperthyroidism. The CDR3 runs from the conserved cysteine through the conserved F or W. A D gene is named only where the DNA matches it firmly. Part of the rows lack a size; the others show once, few, many or a class for expanded clones.

TGTGCCAGCAGCCGGGTCCAGAACACTGAAGCTTTCTTT	CASSRVQNTEAFF	TRBJ1-1	TRBV11-2	13	once	NA
TGCGCCAGCAGCTTGGCGGTCGGGGGGCTAGAGACCCAGTACTTC	CASSLAVGGLETQYF	TRBJ2-5	TRBV5-1	15	NA	NA
TGTGCCAGCAGCACCACGACCGAGGAGCTGTTTTTT	CASSTTTEELFF	TRBJ2-2	TRBV11-2	12	NA	NA
TGCAGCGTCCCGCGTGCCTACAATGAGCAGTTCTTC	CSVPRAYNEQFF	TRBJ2-1	TRBV29-1	12	NA	NA
TGTGCCAGCTGTTGGAGCGGGAGGGTCTACGAGCAGTACTTC	CASCWSGRVYEQYF	TRBJ2-7	TRBV12-3/TRBV12-4	14	many	TRBD2
TGTGCCAGCAGCTTGGGATACTACGGCGATGAGCAGTTCTTC	CASSLGYYGDEQFF	TRBJ2-1	TRBV11-3	14	few	NA
TGTGCCAGCAGCTTAGTTCAGGGGGCCTACGAGCAGTACTTC	CASSLVQGAYEQYF	TRBJ2-7	TRBV7-8	14	many	TRBD1
TGTGCCAGCTCACCCAGAAGTAGCACAGATACGCAGTATTTT	CASSPRSSTDTQYF	TRBJ2-3	TRBV18	14	many	NA
TGTGCCAGCAGCCAAGATCTATCCTACGAGCAGTACTTC	CASSQDLSYEQYF	TRBJ2-7	TRBV3-1	13	NA	NA
TGTGCCAGCAGCCAAGAACTAACTAGCGCCGAGCAGTACTTC	CASSQELTSAEQYF	TRBJ2-7	TRBV12-3/TRBV12-4	14	few	TRBD2
TGTGCCAGCAGCCAAGATCTTCAACCACCCCTCCACTTT	CASSQDLQPPLHF	TRBJ1-6	TRBV3-1	13	NA	NA
TGTGCCTGGAGTAGGGGCTCTAGCCCCTACAATGAGCAGTTCTTC	CAWSRGSSPYNEQFF	TRBJ2-1	TRBV30	15	NA	NA
TGCAGTGCTAGAGAGGACAGGTTCCGGTCCCCCATTGGCGCTTTCTTT	CSAREDRFRSPIGAFF	TRBJ1-1	TRBV20-1	16	many	TRBD1
TGTGCCAGCAGCTTAGCGGCGGGAGAACGAGATACGCAGTATTTT	CASSLAAGERDTQYF	TRBJ2-3	TRBV7-2	15	NA	TRBD2
TGTGCCAGCAGTGTGAGGACAGGGGCCCCCTACGAGCAGTACTTC	CASSVRTGAPYEQYF	TRBJ2-7	TRBV28	15	many	TRBD1
TGTGCCAGCAGCTTGGAGGCCAGGGTCAATGAGCAGTTCTTC	CASSLEARVNEQFF	TRBJ2-1	TRBV5-6	14	NA	NA
TGCGCCAGCAGCTCCGGACAGACTATGAGGAACACTGAAGCTTTCTTT	CASSSGQTMRNTEAFF	TRBJ1-1	TRBV5-1	16	many	NA
TGTGCCAGTAGACCGGGCCCTCGTCAAGTCAATTCACCCCTCCACTTT	CASRPGPRQVNSPLHF	TRBJ1-6	TRBV19	16	NA	NA
TGTGCCACTTCGACTTACACAGATACGCAGTATTTT	CATSTYTDTQYF	TRBJ2-3	TRBV15	12	NA	NA
TGTGCCAGCAGTTTGGACAGTTTGTTAGATACGCAGTATTTT	CASSLDSLLDTQYF	TRBJ2-3	TRBV12-3/TRBV12-4	14	few	NA
TGTGCCGGCAGTTACAGCGGGAACTACGAGCAGTACTTC	CAGSYSGNYEQYF	TRBJ2-7	TRBV6-5	13	NA	TRBD2